This T cell receptor (beta chain) was captured by sequencing in a study of T-cell memory formation after mild COVID-19. TCRdb re-derived calls from the 5' RACE reads in MiXCR, one entry per CDR3 protein. The sample consists of 310,000 or so distinct CDR3 sequences, more than 15% of them appearing once. This CDR3 region has 13 residues. V lost 3 bases and J 6 bases, leaving 9 bases between the germline ends. CDR1 and CDR2 from the germline V gene are SGHTA and FQGNSA. Sequenced input: PBMCs or a T cell subset sorted from them (not recorded which). The sequence was obtained from a man between 18 and 35 years old who had mild COVID-19 (a few samples of this study predate the infection). Cell type and time point are not known. V gene TRBV7-2 combines with J gene TRBJ1-5; D is perhaps TRBD1 (5 bases). CDR3 region: CASSFGASQPQHF. DNA of the CDR3: TGTGCCAGCAGCTTCGGGGCGAGTCAGCCCCAGCATTTT. The complete variable domain, with remaining parts taken from reference TRBV7-2 and TRBJ1-5, reads GAGVSQSPSNKVTEKGKDVELRCDPISGHTALYWYRQSLGQGLEFLIYFQGNSAPDKSGLPSDRFSAERTGGSVSTLTIQRTQQEDSAVYLCASSFGASQPQHFGDGTRLSIL.